Below, 2 T cell receptor beta chains from the same sample are listed, as sequenced in a study of T cells in Graves' hyperthyroidism and ophthalmopathy. RNA transcripts yielded amplified TCR beta CDR3 regions. TCR CDR3 underwent first-round RT-PCR with the HTBI primer set. Via MiXCR, TCRdb re-called the multiplex PCR reads, giving one row per CDR3 protein. This table holds over 300,000 distinct CDR3 sequences, approximately 15% found once. The sequenced sample was blood. These receptors were taken from a woman aged 55 to 70 with Graves' hyperthyroidism.

This clonotype has more than one count but fewer than ten. The chain joins TRBV28 to TRBJ2-1; the match to TRBD2 covers 10 bases. From germline, CDR1 is MDHEN and CDR2 SYDVKM. V dropped 0 bases and J dropped 6; count of bases not matched to a gene: 2. The length of the CDR3 is 15 residues. The DNA of the CDR3 is TGTGCCAGCAGTTTATGGGCTAGCGGGAGCAATGAGCAGTTCTTC. It codes for CASSLWASGSNEQFF.

This clonotype was picked up a small number of times. The chain recombines TRBV11-2 with TRBJ1-5; D gene uncertain. V dropped 0 bases and J dropped 4 bases, with 13 bases sitting between them. The germline CDR1 and CDR2 sequences are SGHAT and FQNNGV. The CDR3 is 16 amino acids. Here the CDR3 reads CASSLDSRRRNQPQHF. In nucleotides, the CDR3 is TGTGCCAGCAGCTTAGATAGCCGGCGTAGGAATCAGCCCCAGCATTTT.